A selection of T cell receptor beta chains follows, all from one sample in a study of blood T cells in healthy people across ages. TCRdb used MiXCR to reprocess the 5' RACE reads, holding one entry per CDR3 protein. Of some 850,000 distinct CDR3 sequences in the sample, more than 25% are singletons; the top ten hold 2.5% to 3.5%. These data were also filed under a second study, of T cells of mothers and their children.

Material for sequencing was blood. The origin of the receptors is a boy younger than 18 in good health. Both conserved end residues are part of each CDR3. Each record gives: J gene, V gene, clone size, D gene, CDR3 DNA, CDR3 protein. D genes are given only for firm matches. Expanded clones are given a class, and other clones once, few, many or no size at all.

>TRBJ2-1|TRBV27|NA|TRBD1
TGTGCCAGCAGTTTAGGGTCCGGGACAGGGGACATACTCAACTACAATGAGCAGTTCTTC
CASSLGSGTGDILNYNEQFF
>TRBJ2-5|TRBV12-3/TRBV12-4|NA|TRBD1
TGTGCCAGCAGTCCTTCTCCGGGACAGGGGCAGCAGACCCAGTACTTC
CASSPSPGQGQQTQYF
>TRBJ2-5|TRBV9|few|NA
TGTGCCAGCAGCGTATCTGCCCGAGGGGAGGAGACCCAGTACTTC
CASSVSARGEETQYF
>TRBJ2-7|TRBV5-1|NA|NA
TGCGCCAGCAGCACGGAGGTTGGCGGGCCTTGGTACGAGCAGTACTTC
CASSTEVGGPWYEQYF
>TRBJ2-1|TRBV10-3|NA|TRBD2
TGTGCCATCAGTGAGCAACTAGCGGGGGACCTCAGGGAGCAGTTCTTC
CAISEQLAGDLREQFF
>TRBJ2-7|TRBV27|few|TRBD1
TGTGCCAGCAGTAAGGCAGGGGGCTACGAGCAGTACTTC
CASSKAGGYEQYF
>TRBJ2-1|TRBV24-1|NA|TRBD2
TGTGCCACCAGTGATTCTAGCGGGGCTTCCAACAATGAGCAGTTCTTC
CATSDSSGASNNEQFF
>TRBJ2-5|TRBV27|NA|NA
TGTGCCAGCAGTTTAGGGAAGGCGTACGAGACCCAGTACTTC
CASSLGKAYETQYF
>TRBJ1-1|TRBV5-1|few|NA
TGCGCCAGCAGCTGGTCTGCCTACACTGAAGCTTTCTTT
CASSWSAYTEAFF
>TRBJ2-3|TRBV20-1|NA|NA
TGCAGTGCTTCCGGGACGGTCACCGTCGAAACGCAGTATTTT
CSASGTVTVETQYF
>TRBJ2-6|TRBV21-1|many|NA
TGTGCCAGCAGCAAAGACGGGTCCTCTGGGGCCAACGTCCTGACTTTC
CASSKDGSSGANVLTF
>TRBJ2-7|TRBV12-3/TRBV12-4|NA|TRBD2
TGTGCCAGCAGTTTGAGAGTGGCGGGGGAGACCTGCGAGCAGTACTTC
CASSLRVAGETCEQYF
>TRBJ2-3|TRBV2|many|NA
TGTGCCAGCAGGGGGTGGACGGAATGGACGCAGTATTTT
CASRGWTEWTQYF
>TRBJ1-4|TRBV18|NA|NA
TGTGCCAGCTCACCACCGACGGGTAATGAAAAACTGTTTTTT
CASSPPTGNEKLFF
>TRBJ2-7|TRBV3-1|few|TRBD1
TGTGCCAGCAGCCCTTTTCAGGGGGCGTTCGTTTACGAGCAGTACTTC
CASSPFQGAFVYEQYF
>TRBJ1-1|TRBV6-1|few|NA
TGTGCCAGCAGAGACCAAGCGGGACGGATGAACACTGAAGCTTTCTTT
CASRDQAGRMNTEAFF
>TRBJ1-4|TRBV20-1|NA|NA
TGCAGTGCTAGAGAAATCCCGGGAAGCGGTGGCAGGGGCGGTGAAAAACTGTTTTTT
CSAREIPGSGGRGGEKLFF
>TRBJ1-2|TRBV29-1|few|NA
TGCAGCGTTGAGGAGACTAACTATGGCTACACCTTC
CSVEETNYGYTF
>TRBJ1-2|TRBV7-9|NA|NA
TGTGCCAGCAGCCCCCGGCAGGGGAGCGTCTATGGCTACACCTTC
CASSPRQGSVYGYTF
>TRBJ2-1|TRBV11-2|few|NA
TGTGCCAGCAGCTTCTCCGCCCTCACAGTGGGTAATGAGCAGTTCTTC
CASSFSALTVGNEQFF
>TRBJ2-1|TRBV15|NA|TRBD1
TGTGCCACCAGCAGTAGCGTCGGGGACAGATCCTACAATGAGCAGTTCTTC
CATSSSVGDRSYNEQFF
>TRBJ2-5|TRBV7-9|few|TRBD2
TGTGCCAGCAGCTCGACCTTCAGGGAGGGTAGGGAGACCCAGTACTTC
CASSSTFREGRETQYF
>TRBJ2-7|TRBV7-9|NA|NA
TGTGCCAGCAGCCCCTCCGCGAACATCCCCTACGAGCAGTACTTC
CASSPSANIPYEQYF
>TRBJ2-1|TRBV12-3/TRBV12-4|few|TRBD2
TGTGCCAGCAGATTAGCGGGGGGGCGCTATGAGCAGTTCTTC
CASRLAGGRYEQFF
>TRBJ2-5|TRBV7-2|NA|TRBD1
TGTGCCAGCAGCTCGGGACAGGAAATTTGGGCGCAAGAGACCCAGTACTTC
CASSSGQEIWAQETQYF